This T cell receptor (beta chain) was obtained from a study of cytomegalovirus exposure and HLA in healthy donors. It was with 60 Vbeta and 13 Jbeta primers that the PCR ran. TCRdb's table, derived via immunoSEQ multiplex PCR, lists solely in-frame clones and lacks some. Here the sample spans more than 150,000 clones, almost 80% being singletons. V lost 5 bases to trimming and J lost 1 base, with 13 bases between them. The CDR3 contains 15 residues. Germline loops: CDR1 SGHAT, CDR2 FQNNGV. Points from the study as a whole: A later analysis, which compared TCR beta chains of equal frequency, found the HLA-associated ones more clonally expanded.

Of note for this clone: The antigen is unknown.

The sequence derives from a man between 50 and 59 years old in good health and CMV-seropositive. Sequencing input: PBMCs. The chain uses TRBV11-2 and TRBJ2-3; D perhaps matches TRBD2 (5 bases). This CDR3 is CASSLKRQGTDTQYF. CDR3 DNA: TGTGCCAGCAGCCTAAAGCGGCAAGGCACAGATACGCAGTATTTT.